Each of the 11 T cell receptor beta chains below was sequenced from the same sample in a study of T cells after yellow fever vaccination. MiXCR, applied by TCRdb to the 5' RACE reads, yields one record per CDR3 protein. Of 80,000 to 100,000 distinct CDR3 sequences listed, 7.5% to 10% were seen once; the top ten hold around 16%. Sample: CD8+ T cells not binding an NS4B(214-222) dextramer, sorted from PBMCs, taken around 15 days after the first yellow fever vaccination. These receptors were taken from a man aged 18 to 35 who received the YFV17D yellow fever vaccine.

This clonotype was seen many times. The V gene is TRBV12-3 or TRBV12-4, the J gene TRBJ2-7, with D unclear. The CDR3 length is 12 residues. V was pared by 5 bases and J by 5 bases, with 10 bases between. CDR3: CASSPRADEQYF. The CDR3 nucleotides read TGTGCCAGCAGTCCCCGCGCGGACGAGCAGTACTTC.

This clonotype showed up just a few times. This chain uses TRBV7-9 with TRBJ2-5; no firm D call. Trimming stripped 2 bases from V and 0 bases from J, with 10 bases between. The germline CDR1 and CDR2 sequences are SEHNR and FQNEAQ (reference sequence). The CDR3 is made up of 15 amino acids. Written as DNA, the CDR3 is TGTGCCAGCAGCTTATATGCCCAAGACCAAGAGACCCAGTACTTC. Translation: CASSLYAQDQETQYF.

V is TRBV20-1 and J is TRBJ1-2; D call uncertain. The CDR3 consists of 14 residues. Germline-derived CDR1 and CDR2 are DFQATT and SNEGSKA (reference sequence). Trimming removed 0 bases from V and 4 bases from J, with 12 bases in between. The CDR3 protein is CSARDLNSLYGYTF. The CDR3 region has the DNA TGCAGTGCTAGAGATCTTAACAGCCTCTATGGCTACACCTTC.

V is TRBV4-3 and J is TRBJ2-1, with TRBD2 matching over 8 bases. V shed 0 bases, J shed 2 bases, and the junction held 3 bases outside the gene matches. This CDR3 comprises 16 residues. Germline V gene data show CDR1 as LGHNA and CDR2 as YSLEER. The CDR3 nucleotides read TGCGCCAGCAGCCAAGATGTACTAGCGGCCTACAATGAGCAGTTCTTC. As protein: CASSQDVLAAYNEQFF.

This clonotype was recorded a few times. Here the CDR3 DNA reads TGTGCCAGCAGTTCCGGGACAGGGGTTTTAATCGCGGGCTACACCTTC. Translated, it gives CASSSGTGVLIAGYTF. The chain is built from TRBV12-3 or TRBV12-4 and TRBJ1-2, with 10 bases matching TRBD1. This CDR3 has 16 residues. The V gene end was trimmed by 4 bases and the J gene end by 8 bases; junction bases not matched to a gene: 13.

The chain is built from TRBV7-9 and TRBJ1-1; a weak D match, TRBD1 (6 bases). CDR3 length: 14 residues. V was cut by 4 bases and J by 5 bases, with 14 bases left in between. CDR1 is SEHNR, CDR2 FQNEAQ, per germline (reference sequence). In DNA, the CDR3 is TGTGCCAGCAGCTCCGGTGAGAGGGGGACTGAAGCTTTCTTT. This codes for CASSSGERGTEAFF.

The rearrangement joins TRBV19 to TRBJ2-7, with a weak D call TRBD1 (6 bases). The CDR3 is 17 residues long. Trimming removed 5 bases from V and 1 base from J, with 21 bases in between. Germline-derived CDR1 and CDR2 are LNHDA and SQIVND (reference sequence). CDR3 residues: CASSQRAGASRSYEQYF. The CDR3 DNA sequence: TGTGCCAGTAGTCAGAGGGCAGGGGCGAGTAGATCCTACGAGCAGTACTTC.

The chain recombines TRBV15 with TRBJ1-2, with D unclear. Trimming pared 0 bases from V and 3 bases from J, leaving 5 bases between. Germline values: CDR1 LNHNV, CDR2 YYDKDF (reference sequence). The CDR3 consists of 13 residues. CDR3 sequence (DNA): TGTGCCACCAGCAGAGAGGACTACTATGGCTACACCTTC. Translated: CATSREDYYGYTF.

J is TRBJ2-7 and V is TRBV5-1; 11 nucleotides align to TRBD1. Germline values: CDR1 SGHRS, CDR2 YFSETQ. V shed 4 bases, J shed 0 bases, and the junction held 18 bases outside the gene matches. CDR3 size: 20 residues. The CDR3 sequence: CASSPLVRTGGPGGSYEQYV. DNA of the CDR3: TGCGCCAGCAGCCCCCTCGTCCGGACAGGGGGCCCGGGAGGCTCCTACGAGCAGTACGTC.

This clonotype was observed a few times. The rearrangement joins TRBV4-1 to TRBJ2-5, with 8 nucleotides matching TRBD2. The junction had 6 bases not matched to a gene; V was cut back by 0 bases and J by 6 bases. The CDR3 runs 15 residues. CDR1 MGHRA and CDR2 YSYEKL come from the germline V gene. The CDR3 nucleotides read TGCGCCAGCAGCCAAGATAGGGGCGGGGGGCAGACCCAGTACTTC. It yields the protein CASSQDRGGGQTQYF.

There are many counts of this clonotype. This CDR3 is CATSEWDQDTQYF. CDR3 in DNA: TGTGCCACCAGTGAGTGGGACCAAGATACGCAGTATTTT. V and J are TRBV24-1 and TRBJ2-3; D tentatively fits TRBD1 or TRBD2 (5 bases each). The germline V gene encodes CDR1 KGHDR and CDR2 SFDVKD. With 4 bases removed from V and 5 bases from J, the gap between germline ends came to 9 bases. CDR3 size: 13 residues.